Presented here are 21 T cell receptor beta chains from one specimen sequenced in a study of beta chain features in type 1 diabetes. Every isolated RNA sample was fully reverse transcribed, so sequencing captured expressed TCRB transcripts. Libraries were prepared by immunoSEQ multiplex PCR; TCRdb keeps only in-frame clonotypes and omits some of them. The data contain about 470,000 clones, approximately 28% of them singletons. Sequencing was carried out using naive CD4+ T cells from blood. The receptors come from a young man in good health.

In this sample, this clone turned up a few times. The chain has TRBV30 and TRBJ2-7, with TRBD1 matching over 7 bases. CDR1 and CDR2 (germline): GTSNPN, SVGIG (reference sequence). The V and J ends lost 5 bases and 6 bases, in that order; junction bases with no gene match: 7. CDR3 size: 12 residues. The CDR3 loop is CAWGDRALEQYF. DNA of the CDR3: TGTGCCTGGGGAGACAGGGCCCTCGAGCAGTACTTC. The full variable domain, its missing parts supplied by reference TRBV30 and TRBJ2-7, is SQTIHQWPATLVQPVGSPLSLECTVEGTSNPNLYWYRQAAGRGLQLLFYSVGIGQISSEVPQNLSASRPQDRQFILSSKKLLLSDSGFYLCAWGDRALEQYFGPGTRLTVT.

The rearrangement links TRBV29-1 to TRBJ2-7; D is possibly TRBD1 (6 bases). V lost 0 bases and J 5 bases, leaving 14 bases between the germline ends. The CDR3 is made up of 14 amino acids. Germline V gene data show CDR1 as SQVTM and CDR2 as ANQGSEA. The CDR3 DNA reads TGCAGCGTTGAAGACCGACAGGCTGCCCACGAGCAGTACTTC. Translating it yields CSVEDRQAAHEQYF.

The rearrangement uses TRBV7-9 and TRBJ2-5; D remains unclear. The V end was cut by 5 bases, the J end by 1 base, with 11 bases between. The length of the CDR3 is 14 residues. In germline, CDR1 is SEHNR, CDR2 FQNEAQ (reference sequence). The CDR3 region has the DNA TGTGCCAGCAGCCTGACGAGGAGCCAAGAGACCCAGTACTTC. Residues: CASSLTRSQETQYF.

This sequence joins TRBV7-9 and TRBJ2-6; D uncertain. V dropped 7 bases and J dropped 2 bases, with 12 bases sitting between them. CDR1 is SEHNR and CDR2 is FQNEAQ in the germline V gene (reference sequence). The CDR3 runs 15 residues. CDR3 in DNA: TGTGCCAGCACCCCGCGGTCCCCTGGGGCCAACGTCCTGACTTTC. Translating it yields CASTPRSPGANVLTF.

The chain carries TRBV30 and TRBJ2-3; TRBD2 is a possible D gene (5 bases). The CDR3 spans 15 residues. Trimming left V 6 bases short and J 3 bases short, with 19 bases between. Germline CDR1 GTSNPN, CDR2 SVGIG (reference sequence). In DNA form, the CDR3 reads TGTGCCTGCCCTCTAGCCCTACCGGTTACAGATACGCAGTATTTT. Translated: CACPLALPVTDTQYF.

This clone showed up just a few times. The chain recombines TRBV10-2 with TRBJ2-1, with no clear D. Germline CDR1 is WSHSY and CDR2 is SAAADI. V dropped 3 bases and J dropped 7 bases, with 4 bases sitting between them. The CDR3 has 11 amino acids. Here the CDR3 reads CASSEVNEQFF. As DNA, the CDR3 is TGCGCCAGCAGTGAAGTAAATGAGCAGTTCTTC.

The V and J genes are TRBV2 and TRBJ2-7; tentatively, D is TRBD1 or TRBD2 (5 bases each). Germline V lookup: CDR1 SNHLY, CDR2 FYNNEI. The CDR3 loop spans 13 amino acids. The V and J ends lost 6 bases and 0 bases respectively, with 9 bases between them. The CDR3 DNA follows: TGTGCCAGCAGCCGGGACCACTCCTACGAGCAGTACTTC. Translated, it gives CASSRDHSYEQYF.

The chain recombines TRBV2 with TRBJ2-7, with 7 nucleotides matching TRBD1. V lost 4 bases and J lost 6; bases outside the gene matches: 6. Germline V gene data show CDR1 as SNHLY and CDR2 as FYNNEI. There are 13 residues in the CDR3. The CDR3 sequence: CASSGQGIREQYF. The CDR3 DNA reads as TGTGCCAGCAGTGGACAGGGCATTCGCGAGCAGTACTTC.

The chain couples TRBV7-9 to TRBJ2-1; possibly TRBD1 for D (6 bases). The CDR3 covers 13 residues. Trimming took off 6 bases at V and 3 bases at J, with 9 bases between the two ends. Germline CDR1 is SEHNR and CDR2 is FQNEAQ (reference sequence). CDR3 coding DNA: TGTGCCAGCAGAAAAGGGGGCTACAATGAGCAGTTCTTC. Amino acid sequence: CASRKGGYNEQFF.

The chain has TRBV29-1 and TRBJ2-3, with 7 bases lining up with TRBD2. Germline V gene data show CDR1 as SQVTM and CDR2 as ANQGSEA. CDR3 length: 12 residues. V shed 7 bases and J 4 bases; nucleotides not matched to a gene: 5. CDR3: CSGLAAPDTQYF. The DNA for the CDR3 is TGCAGCGGGCTAGCGGCCCCAGATACGCAGTATTTT.

The chain is built from TRBV25-1 and TRBJ2-7, with unresolved D. Germline V gene data show CDR1 as MGHDK and CDR2 as SYGVNS. Trimming removed 7 bases at V and 4 bases at J, with 11 bases between. The CDR3 loop spans 12 amino acids. CDR3: CASTSIAYEQYF. The CDR3 region has the DNA TGTGCCAGCACCTCGATTGCGTACGAGCAGTACTTC.

This clone showed up just a few times. The chain is built from TRBV25-1 and TRBJ2-3, with no clear D. The CDR3 length is 13 residues. The germline CDR1 and CDR2 sequences are MGHDK and SYGVNS. Trimming cost V 6 bases and J 1 base, with 8 bases left between them. Here the CDR3 DNA reads TGTGCCAGCAGAAAAGGCCGCACAGATACGCAGTATTTT. This codes for CASRKGRTDTQYF.

The J gene is TRBJ1-2, the V gene TRBV7-2; the D gene is possibly TRBD1 (6 bases). CDR1 is SGHTA, CDR2 FQGNSA, per germline. The CDR3 is made up of 14 amino acids. Trimming stripped 5 bases from V and 6 bases from J, with 16 bases between. CDR3 residues: CASSPTMGANGYTF. The CDR3 coding sequence is TGTGCCAGCAGCCCTACTATGGGGGCGAATGGCTACACCTTC.

This clone was seen only a few times. The chain is built from TRBV9 and TRBJ2-3; D perhaps matches TRBD2 (5 bases). The germline gives CDR1 SGDLS, CDR2 YYNGEE. V was shortened by 4 bases and J by 1 base, with 10 bases between the two germline ends. This CDR3 is built from 14 residues. CDR3 in amino acids: CASSLAPGTDTQYF. The CDR3 bases are TGTGCCAGCAGCTTAGCGCCGGGCACAGATACGCAGTATTTT.

This clone was seen a few times. The chain carries TRBV30 and TRBJ2-3, with 7 positions matching TRBD2. This CDR3 contains 13 residues. Unmatched junction bases numbered 5, after V lost 0 bases and J lost 8 bases. Germline loops: CDR1 GTSNPN, CDR2 SVGIG (reference sequence). The CDR3 nucleotides read TGTGCCTGGAGTGTAGGACTAGAAGGTACGCAGTATTTT. Translation gives CAWSVGLEGTQYF.

The chain joins TRBV7-6 to TRBJ2-1, with D possibly TRBD2 on 6 matching bases. The germline V gene encodes CDR1 SGHVS and CDR2 FNYEAQ. CDR3 length: 15 residues. The V end was cut by 4 bases, the J end by 3 bases, with 13 bases between. CDR3 loop: CASSYGLAIYNEQFF. The DNA for the CDR3 is TGTGCCAGCAGCTATGGGCTAGCGATCTACAATGAGCAGTTCTTC.

The chain joins TRBV2 to TRBJ2-1, with unresolved D. Trimming removed 0 bases from V and 13 bases from J, with 4 bases in between. Looked up from germline, CDR1 is SNHLY and CDR2 is FYNNEI. The CDR3 length is 10 residues. DNA for the CDR3: TGTGCCAGCAGTGAAGCGCGACAGTTCTTC. Protein sequence: CASSEARQFF.

The chain uses TRBV9 and TRBJ2-1; 7 bases align to TRBD2. V shed 3 bases and J 0 bases; nucleotides not matched to a gene: 3. CDR1 is SGDLS and CDR2 is YYNGEE in the germline V gene. The CDR3 covers 15 residues. This CDR3 reads CASSAGRSSYNEQFF. CDR3 coding DNA: TGTGCCAGCAGCGCCGGGAGGAGCTCCTACAATGAGCAGTTCTTC.

The chain links TRBV7-2 to TRBJ1-6; D gene unclear. Germline V lookup: CDR1 SGHTA, CDR2 FQGNSA. V was shortened by 2 bases and J by 10 bases, with 12 bases between the two germline ends. The CDR3 covers 14 residues. CDR3 in amino acids: CASSLTLGGSPLHF. DNA for the CDR3: TGTGCCAGCAGCTTAACACTGGGAGGCTCACCCCTCCACTTT.

This chain joins TRBV9 and TRBJ2-7, with 7 bases aligning to TRBD1. V gave up 0 bases and J gave up 6 bases; unmatched junction bases: 9. The CDR3 runs to 15 residues. Germline-derived CDR1 and CDR2 are SGDLS and YYNGEE. CDR3 nucleotides: TGTGCCAGCAGCGTAGGACCCCTGACAGGGCCCGAGCAGTACTTC. Translating it yields CASSVGPLTGPEQYF.

The J gene is TRBJ2-3, the V gene TRBV6-5, with a possible D match to TRBD2 (6 bases). Germline V gives CDR1 MNHEY, CDR2 SVGAGI. This CDR3 is 13 amino acids long. V dropped 8 bases and J dropped 0 bases, with 9 bases sitting between them. The CDR3 bases are TGTGCCAGCGGGCGGGGTAGCACAGATACGCAGTATTTT. This encodes CASGRGSTDTQYF.